A selection of T cell receptor beta chains follows, all from one sample in a study of T cell responses to AZD1222 COVID-19 vaccine. Sequencing was performed with immunoSEQ multiplex PCR; in TCRdb, only in-frame clones are kept and a portion is missing. Here the sample spans roughly 180,000 clones, roughly 94% being singletons. The sample consisted of peripheral blood, taken 28 days after the second AZD1222 dose. The origin of the receptors is an adult who received the AZD1222 COVID-19 vaccine. The CDR3 runs from the conserved cysteine through the conserved F or W. D genes are given only for firm matches. Expanded clones get a size class; other rows say once, few or many, or leave the size out.

J gene,D gene,clone size,V gene,CDR3 DNA,CDR3 protein
TRBJ2-3,TRBD1,-,TRBV11-1,TGTGCCAGCAGGCCCCAACAGGGGGAGAGCACAGATACGCAGTATTTT,CASRPQQGESTDTQYF
TRBJ1-2,-,-,TRBV5-1,TGCGCCAGCAGCCGAGAGGGGGATAGAGGGGAAAGGTATGGCTACACCTTC,CASSREGDRGERYGYTF
TRBJ2-1,-,-,TRBV24-1,TGTGCCACCAGTGATTCCGGCCCCAATGAGCAGTTCTTC,CATSDSGPNEQFF
TRBJ1-1,TRBD1,-,TRBV19,TGTGCCAGTAGTATCCGTACAGGGGCAATCACTGAAGCTTTCTTT,CASSIRTGAITEAFF
TRBJ2-3,TRBD2,-,TRBV7-8,TGTGCCAGCAGCCTAATTACTAGCGGGGGGCTCATGGGAGATACGCAGTATTTT,CASSLITSGGLMGDTQYF
TRBJ2-7,-,-,TRBV7-2,TGTGCCAGCAGCTTAGGAGGGACAGCCCGGGGGGAGCAGTACTTC,CASSLGGTARGEQYF
TRBJ1-1,TRBD1,-,TRBV4-3,TGCGCCAGCAGAGACAGGGAATCTGAAGCTTTCTTT,CASRDRESEAFF
TRBJ2-3,-,once,TRBV20-1,TGCAGTGCTAGTGACGTTGGAAGGACAGATACGCAGTATTTT,CSASDVGRTDTQYF
TRBJ2-3,-,-,TRBV12-3/TRBV12-4,TGTGCCAGCAGGGGCAGGGACCTAGATACGCAGTATTTT,CASRGRDLDTQYF
TRBJ2-1,TRBD2,-,TRBV7-9,TGTGCCAGCAGCCGACGACTAGCGGGAGGGCCTAGGAATGAGCAGTTCTTC,CASSRRLAGGPRNEQFF
TRBJ1-2,-,-,TRBV29-1,TGCAGCGTTGAATGGCATAACTATGGCTACACCTTC,CSVEWHNYGYTF